These T cell receptor beta chains were read from a single sample in a study of CD8 T cells in Susac syndrome. TCRdb re-called the immunoSEQ multiplex PCR reads through MiXCR, storing one row per CDR3 protein. Of around 160,000 distinct CDR3 sequences detected, roughly 94% appear once; the ten largest clones hold 0.075% to 0.095%. The sequencing input was CD4+ T cells from PBMCs. The origin of the receptors is a human donor with multiple sclerosis. CDR3s include the opening cysteine and the closing phenylalanine or tryptophan. Each record gives: clone size, V gene, CDR3 length, D gene, J gene, CDR3 protein, CDR3 DNA. A D gene is named only where the DNA matches it firmly. Some rows have no size entry. The others give once, few or many, or a class for an expanded clone.

>once|TRBV15|17|-|TRBJ2-6
CATSRDGGAGGANVLTF
TGTGCCACCAGCAGAGATGGCGGGGCAGGAGGGGCCAACGTCCTGACTTTC
>-|TRBV6-1|16|-|TRBJ1-1
CASGREPLSRDTEAFF
TGTGCCAGCGGCCGTGAACCCTTGTCTAGGGACACTGAAGCTTTCTTT
>-|TRBV3-1|13|-|TRBJ2-1
CASSQDLRAEQFF
TGTGCCAGCAGCCAAGATCTCCGGGCCGAGCAGTTCTTC
>-|TRBV6-1|15|-|TRBJ2-7
CASSGGGAPVGEQYF
TGTGCCAGCAGTGGAGGCGGGGCCCCAGTTGGGGAGCAGTACTTC
>-|TRBV9|15|-|TRBJ1-5
CASSASRDSNQPQHF
TGTGCCAGCAGCGCCTCCAGAGATAGCAATCAGCCCCAGCATTTT
>-|TRBV6-5|15|-|TRBJ1-4
CASSLRRGSNEKLFF
TGTGCCAGCAGCCTAAGACGGGGCTCTAATGAAAAACTGTTTTTT
>once|TRBV2|14|TRBD1|TRBJ1-1
CACSGTGGSTEAFF
TGTGCCTGCAGCGGGACAGGGGGTAGCACTGAAGCTTTCTTT
>-|TRBV14|14|TRBD1|TRBJ2-5
CASSQFRGPETQYF
TGTGCCAGCAGCCAATTCAGGGGGCCAGAGACCCAGTACTTC
>-|TRBV20-1|13|-|TRBJ2-1
CSAWRFSYNEQFF
TGCAGTGCATGGAGGTTCTCCTACAATGAGCAGTTCTTC
>-|TRBV29-1|13|TRBD1|TRBJ2-5
CSVRTGGGETQYF
TGCAGCGTGAGGACAGGGGGCGGAGAGACCCAGTACTTC
>-|TRBV29-1|10|-|TRBJ1-1
CSAVVTEAFF
TGCAGCGCGGTTGTGACTGAAGCTTTCTTT
>-|TRBV4-3|17|TRBD1|TRBJ2-7
CASSQEGPGTGINEQYF
TGCGCCAGCAGCCAAGAGGGCCCCGGGACAGGGATAAACGAGCAGTACTTC
>-|TRBV10-3|15|-|TRBJ2-1
CAISKGGFNYNEQFF
TGTGCCATCAGTAAGGGGGGTTTTAACTACAATGAGCAGTTCTTC
>-|TRBV7-2|19|-|TRBJ1-3
CASSLLQGRTRSSGNTIYF
TGTGCCAGCAGCTTACTGCAGGGCCGCACTAGATCCTCTGGAAACACCATATATTTT
>-|TRBV12-3/TRBV12-4|16|-|TRBJ1-5
CASSPRPTRGNQPQHF
TGTGCCAGCAGTCCCCGACCGACCCGAGGCAATCAGCCCCAGCATTTT
>-|TRBV29-1|13|TRBD2|TRBJ2-5
CSSSSGSKETQYF
TGCAGCAGTTCAAGCGGGAGTAAAGAGACCCAGTACTTC
>-|TRBV2|14|-|TRBJ2-3
CASSSRTRVDTQYF
TGTGCCAGCAGCTCACGGACCCGGGTGGATACGCAGTATTTT
>-|TRBV29-1|14|TRBD1|TRBJ2-5
CSVRKRQGGETQYF
TGCAGCGTTCGGAAGAGACAGGGTGGGGAGACCCAGTACTTC
>-|TRBV11-2|15|TRBD2|TRBJ2-7
CASNPRERDSYEQYF
TGTGCCAGCAACCCCCGGGAGCGGGACTCCTACGAGCAGTACTTC
>-|TRBV10-3|15|-|TRBJ2-2
CAITADELGAGELFF
TGTGCCATCACTGCAGACGAACTGGGCGCCGGGGAGCTGTTTTTT
>once|TRBV29-1|11|-|TRBJ1-1
CSGSFGDRAFF
TGCAGCGGGTCCTTCGGGGACCGGGCTTTCTTT
>-|TRBV4-1|16|TRBD2|TRBJ2-3
CASSQGLAVFTDTQYF
TGCGCCAGCAGCCAAGGACTAGCGGTATTCACAGATACGCAGTATTTT
>-|TRBV12-3/TRBV12-4|15|TRBD1|TRBJ2-5
CASSLLQGFDETQYF
TGTGCCAGCAGCCTTTTACAGGGGTTCGATGAGACCCAGTACTTC
>-|TRBV3-1|15|TRBD2|TRBJ2-7
CASSQGIAGAYEQYF
TGTGCCAGCAGCCAAGGAATAGCGGGGGCCTACGAGCAGTACTTC
>once|TRBV29-1|14|-|TRBJ1-3
CSVGPDLRGNTIYF
TGCAGCGTTGGGCCGGACCTCAGGGGAAACACCATATATTTT
>-|TRBV18|13|-|TRBJ1-4
CASSPPNGEKLFF
TGTGCCAGCTCACCACCGAATGGAGAAAAACTGTTTTTT
>-|TRBV20-1|14|-|TRBJ1-5
CSATQGGANQPQHF
TGCAGTGCGACCCAGGGAGGGGCGAATCAGCCCCAGCATTTT
>-|TRBV10-2|16|TRBD2|TRBJ2-1
CASSRTSGWTRNEQFF
TGCGCCAGCAGCCGTACTAGCGGTTGGACTCGAAATGAGCAGTTCTTC
>once|TRBV29-1|12|-|TRBJ1-5
CSVEDVGQPQHF
TGCAGCGTTGAAGATGTGGGACAGCCCCAGCATTTT
>-|TRBV5-1|11|-|TRBJ1-1
CASSLEGVAFF
TGCGCCAGCAGCTTGGAGGGAGTAGCTTTCTTT
>-|TRBV9|13|-|TRBJ2-5
CASSVGVAETQYF
TGTGCCAGCAGCGTAGGGGTTGCGGAGACCCAGTACTTC
>-|TRBV24-1|13|-|TRBJ1-1
CATRAGQNTEAFF
TGTGCCACCAGGGCGGGACAGAACACTGAAGCTTTCTTT
>-|TRBV7-4|14|TRBD1|TRBJ1-5
CASTSGQGCQPQHF
TGTGCCAGCACCTCCGGACAGGGCTGCCAGCCCCAGCATTTT
>-|TRBV5-4|16|TRBD2|TRBJ2-1
CASSSRTSGRAIEQFF
TGTGCCAGCAGCTCCCGGACTAGCGGGAGGGCCATTGAGCAGTTCTTC
>-|TRBV30|15|-|TRBJ2-2
CAWSSGTIRSGELFF
TGTGCCTGGAGTTCCGGGACAATTAGGTCCGGGGAGCTGTTTTTT
>-|TRBV10-3|13|-|TRBJ2-7
CASSPRPAWEQYF
TGTGCCTCCTCCCCAAGACCTGCCTGGGAGCAGTACTTC
>-|TRBV27|13|-|TRBJ2-3
CASSFFSTDTQYF
TGTGCCAGCAGTTTTTTCAGCACAGATACACAGTATTTT
>-|TRBV13|12|-|TRBJ1-1
CASSDQNTEAFF
TGTGCCAGCAGCGATCAGAACACTGAAGCTTTCTTT
>-|TRBV5-1|15|TRBD2|TRBJ2-7
CASSQLAGDLREQYF
TGCGCCAGCAGCCAACTAGCGGGAGACCTCCGCGAGCAGTACTTC
>-|TRBV29-1|10|-|TRBJ2-7
CSVRLDEQYF
TGCAGCGTACGCCTGGACGAGCAGTACTTC
>-|TRBV7-9|14|TRBD1|TRBJ1-2
CASSPGQGGYGYTF
TGTGCCAGCAGCCCCGGACAGGGCGGCTATGGCTACACCTTC
>-|TRBV19|13|-|TRBJ1-1
CASSVRENTEAFF
TGTGCCAGTAGTGTACGGGAAAACACTGAAGCTTTCTTT
>-|TRBV18|15|TRBD1|TRBJ2-1
CASSPDRAVRNEQFF
TGTGCCAGCTCACCTGACAGGGCGGTGAGGAATGAGCAGTTCTTC
>-|TRBV14|14|-|TRBJ1-1
CASSQEAQYTEAFF
TGTGCCAGCAGCCAAGAAGCACAGTACACTGAAGCTTTCTTT
>-|TRBV20-1|12|TRBD1|TRBJ2-7
CSARGDRYEQYF
TGCAGTGCCAGAGGGGACAGATACGAGCAGTACTTC
>-|TRBV3-1|14|-|TRBJ1-3
CASSQSGSGNTIYF
TGTGCCAGCAGCCAATCGGGCTCTGGAAACACCATATATTTT
>-|TRBV27|13|-|TRBJ2-7
CASSPRGPYEQYF
TGTGCCAGCAGCCCCCGCGGCCCCTACGAGCAGTACTTC
>-|TRBV2|14|TRBD2|TRBJ2-1
CASSPGTIHNEQFF
TGTGCCAGCAGTCCCGGGACTATTCACAATGAGCAGTTCTTC
>-|TRBV9|16|TRBD1|TRBJ2-7
CASSVNPTGEYYEQYF
TGTGCCAGCAGCGTAAACCCGACAGGGGAGTATTACGAGCAGTACTTC
>once|TRBV7-2|17|-|TRBJ2-7
CASSLAGAGDKAYEQYF
TGTGCCAGCAGCTTAGCCGGGGCAGGGGACAAAGCCTACGAGCAGTACTTC
>-|TRBV4-3|14|TRBD1|TRBJ1-2
CASSQVRTGDDYTF
TGCGCCAGCAGCCAAGTAAGGACAGGTGATGACTACACCTTC
>-|TRBV6-5|15|-|TRBJ2-7
CASSYSGTDSYEQYF
TGTGCCAGCAGTTACTCAGGGACGGACTCCTACGAGCAGTACTTC